Listed below are T cell receptor beta chains from one sample, sequenced in a study of regulatory T cells in long-lasting Graves disease. TCRdb used MiXCR to reprocess the multiplex PCR reads, holding one entry per CDR3 protein. The sample has some 370,000 distinct CDR3 sequences; 23% are singletons. Sample: peripheral blood mononuclear cells (PBMCs), taken when the disease was refractory, from a patient treated with antithyroid drugs. The receptor set was obtained from a woman aged 40 to 50 with Graves disease. Both conserved end residues are part of each CDR3. D genes are given only for firm matches. Clone size is stated in some rows and not others, as once, few, many or a class when expanded.

D	V	size	J	DNA	CDR3
NA	TRBV3-1	few	TRBJ1-5	TGTGCCAGCAGCCAAGCAATACGCAATCAGCCCCAGCATTTT	CASSQAIRNQPQHF
NA	TRBV20-1	NA	TRBJ1-1	TGCAGTGCTAGAGATAGGGTTGGGGGGCGGCGGAACACTGAAGCTTTCTTT	CSARDRVGGRRNTEAFF
NA	TRBV12-5	many	TRBJ2-7	TGTGCTAGTGGTTCCGCTATCCCTAGGGAAAGCAACGAGCAGTACTTC	CASGSAIPRESNEQYF
NA	TRBV18	NA	TRBJ2-7	TGTGCCAGCTCACCACGGGAGGGGGCGGAATACGAGCAGTACTTC	CASSPREGAEYEQYF
TRBD1	TRBV28	NA	TRBJ1-1	TGTGCCAGCAGTCCTATGCAGGGGGTAATGAACACTGAAGCTTTCTTT	CASSPMQGVMNTEAFF
TRBD1	TRBV28	many	TRBJ2-7	TGTGCCAGCAGATCAAGACAGGGGGGAATCTCCTACGAGCAGTACTTC	CASRSRQGGISYEQYF
NA	TRBV7-9	NA	TRBJ1-3	TGTGCCAGCAGCTTAGCGGCCGAAACCTCTGGAAACACCATATATTTT	CASSLAAETSGNTIYF
TRBD2	TRBV28	many	TRBJ2-4	TGTGCCAGCAGGGCGGGAGGTCTGGCCAAAAACATTCAGTACTTC	CASRAGGLAKNIQYF
NA	TRBV28	many	TRBJ1-2	TGTGCCAGCAGTTTACTAAGTCCGGGGTTGGGCTACACCTTC	CASSLLSPGLGYTF
TRBD1	TRBV6-5	many	TRBJ1-4	TGTGCCAGCAGTTACTCGGTCAAAGTGTATGGGACAGGACTTGCAACTAATGAAAAACTGTTTTTT	CASSYSVKVYGTGLATNEKLFF
NA	TRBV28	NA	TRBJ2-7	TGTGCCAGCAGTCTCCGACGGAGAATGACCGGGTCCTCTATTCCCTACGAGCAGTACTTC	CASSLRRRMTGSSIPYEQYF
NA	TRBV28	many	TRBJ2-2	TGTGCCAGCAGTAACCGGGCACTTACCGGGGAGCTGTTTTTT	CASSNRALTGELFF
TRBD1	TRBV2	NA	TRBJ2-1	TGTGCCAGCAGTGCCGGGACAGGGGGTAAGAATGAGCAGTTCTTC	CASSAGTGGKNEQFF
NA	TRBV12-3/TRBV12-4	many	TRBJ1-5	TGTGCCAGCAGACCTACAGGGTGGCCTAGCAATCAGCCCCAGCATTTT	CASRPTGWPSNQPQHF
TRBD2	TRBV12-3/TRBV12-4	NA	TRBJ2-3	TGTGCCAGCAGTTTTACGGCGGGAGGGCCAGATACGCAGTATTTT	CASSFTAGGPDTQYF
NA	TRBV7-2	few	TRBJ2-5	TGTGCCAGCAGCTTAGTCGGTGGCCGCGTGTTTCGAGAGACCCAGTACTTC	CASSLVGGRVFRETQYF
NA	TRBV5-1	NA	TRBJ1-5	TGCGCCAGCAGCTTGGCAGGGACAAATAATCAGCCCCAGCATTTT	CASSLAGTNNQPQHF
NA	TRBV6-1	many	TRBJ2-7	TGTGCCAGCATAAAGACTACGGGAGCGTACGAGCAGTACTTC	CASIKTTGAYEQYF
TRBD2	TRBV6-1	many	TRBJ2-7	TGTGCCAGCAGGGGACTAGCGGGATACTACGAGCAGTACTTC	CASRGLAGYYEQYF
NA	TRBV28	NA	TRBJ2-1	TGTGCCAGCAGTTTCCTTTCTAAAGGGACTTTCGGATCTACCTACAATGAGCAGTTCTTC	CASSFLSKGTFGSTYNEQFF
NA	TRBV3-1	NA	TRBJ2-7	TGTGCCAGCAGCCAAGATCTGCGGCTCCCCTACGAGCAGTACTTC	CASSQDLRLPYEQYF
TRBD2	TRBV2	many	TRBJ2-7	TGTGCCAGCAGTGACTCCAGCGGGGCCTACGAGCAGTACTTC	CASSDSSGAYEQYF
NA	TRBV28	NA	TRBJ1-2	TGTGCCAGCAGTCCCCCCCGGGACACCCTACGGGGCTACACCTTC	CASSPPRDTLRGYTF
NA	TRBV6-5	many	TRBJ1-4	TGTGCCAGCAGTTACTCGTTCTCGCCGTCTACTAATGAAAAACTGTTTTTT	CASSYSFSPSTNEKLFF
NA	TRBV6-1	few	TRBJ2-2	TGTGCCAGCCTCGAGCTAGGCAGGGCCGACACCGGGGAGCTGTTTTTT	CASLELGRADTGELFF
TRBD1	TRBV6-1	many	TRBJ2-4	TGTGCCAGCAGTGACGACAGGGGAATCGCCAAAAACATTCAGTACTTC	CASSDDRGIAKNIQYF
NA	TRBV11-2	few	TRBJ2-2	TGTGCCAGCAGCCCCCGGTCGGGGGCCGACACCGGGGAGCTGTTTTTT	CASSPRSGADTGELFF
NA	TRBV5-1	NA	TRBJ2-4	TGCGCCAGCACCGAGGGGGGAGCCAAAAACATTCAGTACTTC	CASTEGGAKNIQYF
TRBD1	TRBV20-1	few	TRBJ2-3	TGCAGTGCTTACCGGACAGGCGGAGCAGATACGCAGTATTTT	CSAYRTGGADTQYF
NA	TRBV28	many	TRBJ1-2	TGTGCCAGCAGTTTGCCTGACCGAGTCTATGGCTACACCTTC	CASSLPDRVYGYTF
NA	TRBV6-1	many	TRBJ1-5	TGTGCCAGCTCTAGTCAGGACAGTATCAATCAGCCCCAGCATTTT	CASSSQDSINQPQHF
NA	TRBV28	many	TRBJ1-1	TGTGCCAGCAGACACAAGCCCCGACACGACAGGAGGAACACTGAAGCTTTCTTT	CASRHKPRHDRRNTEAFF
NA	TRBV27	NA	TRBJ2-1	TGTGCCAGCAGTTTATGGGCTGAGTGGGGTGGGGAGCAGTTCTTC	CASSLWAEWGGEQFF
NA	TRBV10-3	few	TRBJ2-7	TGTGCCACTCTACAATCCTACGAGCAGTACTTC	CATLQSYEQYF
NA	TRBV6-9	NA	TRBJ2-7	TGTGCCAGCAGTTCACTCTTCCGGGACGTATCCTACGAGCAGTACTTC	CASSSLFRDVSYEQYF
NA	TRBV20-1	NA	TRBJ2-1	TGCAGTGCTAGAAACCAAGGCGGTACACCCCAGTTCTTC	CSARNQGGTPQFF
NA	TRBV10-3	few	TRBJ1-1	TGTGCCACCGGAGGGTCGGACACTGAAGCTTTCTTT	CATGGSDTEAFF
NA	TRBV20-1	NA	TRBJ2-2	TGCAGTGCTAGAGCCGGGAACACCGGGGAGCTGTTTTTT	CSARAGNTGELFF
NA	TRBV20-1	many	TRBJ2-2	TGCAGTGCTAGGGCGGGATTCCGAGGGGAGCTGTTTTTT	CSARAGFRGELFF
TRBD1	TRBV11-3	few	TRBJ2-7	TGTGCCAGCAGCCCCGGGACAGGGGACGACGAGCAGTACTTC	CASSPGTGDDEQYF
TRBD1	TRBV5-4	NA	TRBJ2-7	TGTGCCAGCAGCGCGACAGGGGGCTCCTACGAGCAGTACTTC	CASSATGGSYEQYF
NA	TRBV29-1	many	TRBJ2-5	TGCAGCGTTGTTTCCAGCTGGGAGACCCAGTACTTC	CSVVSSWETQYF
NA	TRBV11-2	few	TRBJ2-1	TGTGCCAGCACCCCTTATTTGGGTGAGCAGTTCTTC	CASTPYLGEQFF
NA	TRBV28	many	TRBJ1-4	TGTGCCAGCACCCGAAGTTTTGCAACTAATGAAAAACTGTTTTTT	CASTRSFATNEKLFF
TRBD2	TRBV7-3	many	TRBJ2-3	TGTGCCAGCAGCGCGGTAGCGGGAGCGGTAGATACGCAGTATTTT	CASSAVAGAVDTQYF
TRBD2	TRBV20-1	few	TRBJ2-2	TGCAGTGCTAGAGATCGAGGGAGGGCCAAGGGGGAGCTGTTTTTT	CSARDRGRAKGELFF